Detailed here is one T cell receptor beta chain. Its antigen is as yet unknown. Naivety among CD8 cells was defined by CD45RO negativity and positive CCR7 selection, thereby excluding terminally differentiated effector memory CD45RA+ cells. The donor cohort consisted entirely of Caucasian adults residing in Nashville, Tennessee. The sample comes from a study of shared clonotypes between healthy human individuals. Looking at the study overall: Per donor, three plates held CD4 naive cells, three held CD4 memory, two held CD8 naive and one held CD8 memory.

Study observations and caveats: Blood alone was sampled, and tissue repertoires likely differ. The study found lower generation probabilities in non-shared clonotypes than in those shared by all four donors.

The repertoire was sequenced with immunoSEQ multiplex PCR; TCRdb's copy has only in-frame clones and lacks some. The repertoire includes about 700,000 clones, 92% of them detected once, and nearly 25% sits in the top ten. Trimming took 6 bases from V and 6 from J, leaving 14 bases between them. The CDR3 is 13 residues long. CDR1 and CDR2 from the germline V gene are SNHLY and FYNNEI. This sequence originates from a man younger than 40 in good health. V and J are TRBV2 and TRBJ1-1, with D perhaps TRBD1 (5 bases). Specimen: naive CD8+ T cells sorted from blood. CDR3 in DNA: TGTGCCAGCAGGACGTGGGGGGGATCTGAAGCTTTCTTT. This sequence encodes CASRTWGGSEAFF.